A single sample gave rise to the 31 T cell receptor beta chains below, sequenced in a study of T cells in Graves' hyperthyroidism and ophthalmopathy (dated by TCRdb to about 2019). The library was obtained by multiplex PCR. Sequenced using an Illumina HiSeq 2000. The TCR beta CDR3 regions were amplified from the RNA transcripts. The first round of RT-PCR for the TCR CDR3 was performed with the HTBI primer set and the Qiagen OneStep RT-PCR kit. The public sequencing data were trimmed at Q25 with fastp and processed into clonotypes with MiXCR by TCRdb, which kept only in-frame beta chains. When rows share a CDR3 protein, they turn into one entry using the most common DNA and genes. The sample table records over 550,000 distinct CDR3 sequences; over 15% of these occur just once. The biggest ten clones account for roughly 18% of the sample. Sequencing input: blood. These receptors came from a woman aged 18-29 years with Graves' hyperthyroidism.

This clonotype was counted only a few times. The chain carries TRBV18 and TRBJ2-1; TRBD2 matches at 7 bases. With V trimmed by 1 base and J by 3 bases, 9 bases remained unmatched. Germline V gene sequence: CDR1 KGHSH, CDR2 LQKENI. The CDR3 contains 17 residues. The CDR3 DNA reads as TGTGCCAGCTCACCACGGGCGGGAGACTTCGACTACAATGAGCAGTTCTTC. As protein: CASSPRAGDFDYNEQFF.

The chain links TRBV2 to TRBJ1-2, with D possibly matching TRBD1 (6 bases). V lost 6 bases to trimming and J lost 2 bases, with 13 bases between them. Germline V gives CDR1 SNHLY, CDR2 FYNNEI. The CDR3 sequence is 14 residues long. The CDR3 here is CASSAGTPNYGYTF. In nucleotides, the CDR3 is TGTGCCAGCAGCGCCGGGACACCCAACTATGGCTACACCTTC.

At least ten counts were recorded for this clonotype. This rearrangement joins TRBV3-1 to TRBJ1-6, with 9 bases aligning to TRBD1. V shed 3 bases and J 6 bases; nucleotides not matched to a gene: 3. The germline V gene has CDR1 LGHDT and CDR2 YNNKEL (reference sequence). CDR3 size: 15 residues. DNA of the CDR3: TGTGCCAGCAGCCAGCCGGGACAGGGTAATTCACCCCTCCACTTT. Translation: CASSQPGQGNSPLHF.

Many counts were recorded for this clonotype. The V gene is TRBV7-2, the J gene TRBJ1-2; D perhaps matches TRBD1 (5 bases). V was shortened by 5 bases and J by 4 bases, with 11 bases between the two germline ends. Germline loops: CDR1 SGHTA, CDR2 FQGNSA. The CDR3 length is 13 residues. CDR3 amino acids: CASSLGTVYGYTF. As DNA, the CDR3 is TGTGCCAGCAGCCTAGGGACGGTCTATGGCTACACCTTC.

In this sample, this clonotype turned up a few times. V gene TRBV12-3 or TRBV12-4 combines with J gene TRBJ1-2, with D tentatively TRBD1 (5 bases). The germline V and J ends were trimmed by 7 bases and 8 bases, with 20 bases remaining between them. The CDR3 runs 14 residues. The CDR3 loop is CASTRGEGSQGYTF. Here the CDR3 DNA reads TGTGCCAGCACCCGCGGGGAGGGGTCGCAAGGCTACACCTTC.

This clonotype was counted many times. For the CDR3, the DNA is TGTGCCAGCATTGGTTTCAGGGGCCCCTACAATGAGCAGTTCTTC. Encoded protein: CASIGFRGPYNEQFF. This rearrangement joins TRBV2 to TRBJ2-1, with D perhaps TRBD1 (6 bases). Germline V lookup: CDR1 SNHLY, CDR2 FYNNEI. The CDR3 sequence is 15 residues long. The ends were cut back, 7 bases at V and 2 bases at J, with 15 bases in the middle.

This clonotype was counted a few times. The chain uses TRBV20-1 and TRBJ2-7; either TRBD1 or TRBD2 may fit D (5 bases each). Germline CDR1 reads DFQATT; CDR2 reads SNEGSKA (reference sequence). The CDR3 sequence is 13 residues long. V was cut by 5 bases and J by 0 bases, with 11 bases left in between. The CDR3 region has the DNA TGCAGTGCTTTGGCAGGGAGCTCCTACGAGCAGTACTTC. This codes for CSALAGSSYEQYF.

This clonotype was counted at least ten times. J is TRBJ2-5 and V is TRBV6-2 or TRBV6-3; TRBD1 agrees at 9 bases. The V segment lost 4 bases and the J segment 2 bases; nucleotides outside the gene matches: 11. The CDR3 covers 17 residues. Germline CDR1 reads MNHEY; CDR2 reads SVGEGT. The CDR3 DNA sequence: TGTGCCAGCAGTTGGACGATGCGGACAGGGGCACAAGAGACCCAGTACTTC. This translates into CASSWTMRTGAQETQYF.

This clonotype was seen many times. The chain carries TRBV2 and TRBJ1-1; no clear D. Germline V gene sequence: CDR1 SNHLY, CDR2 FYNNEI. V lost 6 bases and J 1 base, leaving 6 bases between the germline ends. The CDR3 is 12 amino acids. In nucleotides, the CDR3 is TGTGCCAGCAGCGACACGAACACTGAAGCTTTCTTT. This sequence encodes CASSDTNTEAFF. The variable domain in full, completed from reference TRBV2 and TRBJ1-1, reads EPEVTQTPSHQVTQMGQEVILRCVPISNHLYFYWYRQILGQKVEFLVSFYNNEISEKSEIFDDQFSVERPDGSNFTLKIRSTKLEDSAMYFCASSDTNTEAFFGQGTRLTVV.

In this sample, this clonotype turned up many times. The chain couples TRBV11-3 to TRBJ2-5; TRBD1 is a possible D gene (5 bases). This CDR3 region has 16 residues. Germline values: CDR1 SGHNT, CDR2 YENEEA. Trimming shortened V by 0 bases and J by 2 bases, and 13 bases separated the two germline ends. In nucleotides, the CDR3 is TGTGCCAGCAGCTTAGATCAGTGGGCAGGGCAAGAGACCCAGTACTTC. Amino acid sequence: CASSLDQWAGQETQYF.

This clonotype was picked up many times. The CDR3: CSAQRSGLGSSYEQYF. The CDR3 DNA follows: TGCAGTGCTCAAAGATCGGGACTCGGGTCCTCCTACGAGCAGTACTTC. This chain uses TRBV20-1 with TRBJ2-7; D may be TRBD2 (6 bases). V was cut by 5 bases and J by 0 bases, with 20 bases left in between. The CDR3 contains 16 residues. Germline CDR1 is DFQATT and CDR2 is SNEGSKA (reference sequence).

A word on this clonotype: The junction shows a germline mismatch at one end, possibly a read error. This chain joins TRBV24-1 and TRBJ2-1, with 11 bases that match TRBD2. Germline CDR1 and CDR2: KGHDR and SFDVKD. This CDR3 spans 16 amino acids. The CDR3 loop reads CAPSDLTSGEYNEQFF. The DNA for the CDR3 is TGTGCCCCCAGTGATTTGACTAGCGGGGAGTACAATGAGCAGTTCTTC.

The chain links TRBV7-9 to TRBJ1-1; D ambiguous. Germline loops: CDR1 SEHNR, CDR2 FQNEAQ (reference sequence). CDR3 size: 15 residues. V lost 0 bases, J lost 0 bases, and 8 bases lay in between. As DNA, the CDR3 is TGTGCCAGCAGCTTAGCCAGAGTTATGAACACTGAAGCTTTCTTT. Its protein is CASSLARVMNTEAFF. Drawing the rest from reference TRBV7-9 and TRBJ1-1, the complete variable domain is DTGVSQNPRHKITKRGQNVTFRCDPISEHNRLYWYRQTLGQGPEFLTYFQNEAQLEKSRLLSDRFSAERPKGSFSTLEIQRTEQGDSAMYLCASSLARVMNTEAFFGQGTRLTVV.

In this sample, this clonotype turned up many times. This chain connects TRBV5-1 to TRBJ2-2; 8 bases match TRBD1. CDR3 size: 13 residues. V lost 4 bases and J lost 6; bases outside the gene matches: 2. Germline loops: CDR1 SGHRS, CDR2 YFSETQ. For the CDR3, the DNA is TGCGCCAGCAGCGGACAGGGTTCCGGGGAGCTGTTTTTT. It encodes CASSGQGSGELFF.

This clonotype was picked up a small number of times. The chain uses TRBV28 and TRBJ2-3; D remains unclear. This CDR3 is 13 amino acids long. CDR1 is MDHEN, CDR2 SYDVKM, per germline. Trimming pared 6 bases from V and 3 bases from J, leaving 10 bases between. DNA for the CDR3: TGTGCCAGCAGAGTCTCCATTACAGATACGCAGTATTTT. It yields the protein CASRVSITDTQYF.

This chain uses TRBV27 with TRBJ2-3; D might be TRBD2 (5 bases). This CDR3 has 15 residues. V was pared by 7 bases and J by 6 bases, with 20 bases between. CDR1 is MNHEY, CDR2 SMNVEV, per germline (reference sequence). CDR3 in DNA: TGTGCCAGCACCCTAGCTGGACTTCCCGGGGATACGCAGTATTTT. Translating it yields CASTLAGLPGDTQYF.

The rearrangement links TRBV14 to TRBJ2-7; TRBD1 aligns across 9 bases. Trimming removed 1 base from V and 1 base from J; junction bases left unmatched: 8. Germline assignment: CDR1 SGHDN and CDR2 FVKESK. The CDR3 has 17 amino acids. CDR3 in amino acids: CASSQVEDRGLSYEQYF. As DNA, the CDR3 is TGTGCCAGCAGCCAAGTTGAGGACAGGGGATTATCCTACGAGCAGTACTTC.

The CDR3 DNA sequence: TGCAGCATTCCGGACCGGGACCAAAGGCACTATGGCTACACCTTC. Its protein is CSIPDRDQRHYGYTF. The gene calls are TRBV29-1 and TRBJ1-2; D perhaps matches TRBD1 (5 bases). The CDR3 is 15 residues long. The germline gives CDR1 SQVTM, CDR2 ANQGSEA. Trimming took 8 bases from V and 3 from J, leaving 22 bases between them. Using reference TRBV29-1 and TRBJ1-2 for the parts outside the CDR3, the full variable domain is SAVISQKPSRDICQRGTSLTIQCQVDSQVTMMFWYRQQPGQSLTLIATANQGSEATYESGFVIDKFPISRPNLTFSTLTVSNMSPEDSSIYLCSIPDRDQRHYGYTFGSGTRLTVV.

The V and J genes are TRBV6-2 or TRBV6-3 and TRBJ1-5; 8 nucleotides match TRBD1. The CDR3 loop spans 20 amino acids. Germline CDR1 and CDR2: MNHEY and SVGEGT. V gave up 4 bases and J gave up 4 bases; unmatched junction bases: 21. The CDR3 region is CASSSEPDREAVRWNQPQHF. CDR3 in DNA: TGTGCCAGCAGTTCTGAACCGGACAGGGAGGCCGTCCGTTGGAATCAGCCCCAGCATTTT.

In this sample, this clonotype turned up many times. The V call is TRBV7-2, the J call TRBJ2-3; D might be TRBD1 (6 bases). V was pared by 4 bases and J by 0 bases, with 11 bases between. The CDR3 covers 15 residues. Per germline, CDR1 SGHTA and CDR2 FQGNSA. This CDR3 reads CASSWTGQSTDTQYF. The CDR3 bases are TGTGCCAGCAGCTGGACGGGACAAAGCACAGATACGCAGTATTTT.

This clonotype was observed at least ten times. The rearrangement joins TRBV24-1 to TRBJ1-4; the D is unclear. Trimming removed 3 bases at V and 7 bases at J, with 17 bases between. This CDR3 is built from 16 residues. Germline loops: CDR1 KGHDR, CDR2 SFDVKD. DNA of the CDR3: TGTGCCACCAGTGATCCACCGGGATCGGGGAGTGAAAAACTGTTTTTT. The encoded protein is CATSDPPGSGSEKLFF.

Of note for this clonotype: At one boundary the junction diverges from the germline segment, which might be a read error. The rearrangement links TRBV19 to TRBJ1-1, with D possibly matching TRBD1 (5 bases). The CDR3 covers 13 residues. Germline CDR1 is LNHDA and CDR2 is SQIVND (reference sequence). CDR3 nucleotide sequence: TGTGTCAGTATCCGCGGGGGGGACACTGAAGCTTTCTTT. This translates into CVSIRGGDTEAFF. The whole variable domain, remainder taken from reference TRBV19 and TRBJ1-1, is DGGITQSPKYLFRKEGQNVTLSCEQNLNHDAMYWYRQDPGQGLRLIYYSQIVNDFQKGDIAEGYSVSREKKESFPLTVTSAQKNPTAFYLCVSIRGGDTEAFFGQGTRLTVV.

The sample holds a few counts of this clonotype. This chain connects TRBV27 to TRBJ2-1; 10 nucleotides agree with TRBD2. The CDR3 is made up of 14 amino acids. V shed 6 bases, J shed 5 bases, and the junction held 4 bases outside the gene matches. CDR1 MNHEY and CDR2 SMNVEV come from the germline V gene (reference sequence). DNA of the CDR3: TGTGCCAGCAGCAAAAGCGGGGGGGACAATGAGCAGTTCTTC. Translation gives CASSKSGGDNEQFF.

In this sample, this clonotype turned up many times. V is TRBV12-3 or TRBV12-4 and J is TRBJ2-5; D possibly corresponds to TRBD1 (6 bases). Trimming stripped 5 bases from V and 7 bases from J, with 17 bases between. This CDR3 contains 14 residues. The DNA of the CDR3 is TGTGCCAGCAGTCCCGGACAGAGATGGGGGACCCAGTACTTC. Its translation: CASSPGQRWGTQYF.

In this sample, this clonotype turned up a few times. This chain uses TRBV7-9 with TRBJ2-4; D gene uncertain. This CDR3 contains 15 residues. Trimming took off 5 bases at V and 0 bases at J, with 11 bases between the two ends. The germline gives CDR1 SEHNR, CDR2 FQNEAQ (reference sequence). The CDR3 region is CASSPTELAKNIQYF. In DNA, the CDR3 is TGTGCCAGCAGCCCTACAGAACTAGCCAAAAACATTCAGTACTTC.

V and J are TRBV7-2 and TRBJ2-1, with 8 bases identical to TRBD2. This CDR3 spans 16 amino acids. From germline, CDR1 is SGHTA and CDR2 FQGNSA. The J segment lost 4 bases and the V segment lost 5 bases, leaving 10 bases of the junction unmatched. CDR3 region: CASSLSAGGNYNEQFF. As DNA, the CDR3 is TGTGCCAGCAGCCTTTCGGCGGGAGGTAATTACAATGAGCAGTTCTTC.

This clonotype was counted a few times. This chain connects TRBV7-9 to TRBJ1-1, with D possibly matching TRBD1 (6 bases). This CDR3 has 13 residues. Germline V gives CDR1 SEHNR, CDR2 FQNEAQ (reference sequence). Trimming pared 8 bases from V and 4 bases from J, leaving 14 bases between. CDR3 sequence (DNA): TGTGCCAGCCAGGACAGCCACGCCACTGAAGCTTTCTTT. Protein product: CASQDSHATEAFF.

V and J are TRBV19 and TRBJ2-7; 7 positions match TRBD1. Germline CDR1 is LNHDA and CDR2 is SQIVND (reference sequence). With 4 bases clipped from V and 6 bases from J, the junction kept 3 bases outside the gene matches. The CDR3 is 12 amino acids. CDR3 amino acids: CASSTHRGEQYF. DNA for the CDR3: TGTGCCAGTAGTACCCACAGGGGCGAGCAGTACTTC.

This clonotype was counted many times. This chain connects TRBV2 to TRBJ1-1; tentative D call: TRBD1 (5 bases). V was pared by 6 bases and J by 4 bases, with 15 bases between. The germline gives CDR1 SNHLY, CDR2 FYNNEI. The CDR3 has 14 residues. The chain's CDR3 is CASSRDGGGTEAFF. The CDR3 region has the DNA TGTGCCAGCAGCCGAGACGGGGGTGGCACTGAAGCTTTCTTT.

The chain joins TRBV5-8 to TRBJ2-7, with no clear D. The V gene's germline CDR1 is SGHTS and CDR2 YDEGEE. Deletions cut 0 bases from V and 2 bases from J, with 9 bases between. The CDR3 loop spans 14 amino acids. CDR3 bases: TGTGCCAGCAGCTTGGGTCAGCAGACCTACGAGCAGTACTTC. This gives the protein CASSLGQQTYEQYF. Variable domain in full (rest from reference TRBV5-8 and TRBJ2-7): EAGVTQSPTHLIKTRGQQATLRCSPISGHTSVYWYQQALGLGLQFLLWYDEGEERNRGNFPPRFSGRQFPNYSSELNVNALELEDSALYLCASSLGQQTYEQYFGPGTRLTVT.

The CDR3 region is CAIRQGHNYGYTF. CDR3 sequence (DNA): TGTGCCATCAGACAGGGACACAACTATGGCTACACCTTC. The chain is built from TRBV11-2 and TRBJ1-2; 7 nucleotides agree with TRBD1. V lost 10 bases, J lost 2 bases, and 7 bases stayed unmatched. The length of the CDR3 is 13 residues. Germline V lookup: CDR1 SGHAT, CDR2 FQNNGV.